The clone carrying this T cell receptor beta chain appeared many times. What it binds is unknown. The data were obtained in a study of spatial heterogeneity in lung cancer. Study results and limitations: In tumors, expanded intratumoral alpha and beta TCR counts tracked mutation counts.

CDR3 length: 13 residues. With 6 bases removed from V and 2 bases from J, the gap between germline ends came to 9 bases. CDR1 is MGHRA, CDR2 YSYEKL, per germline. Time point specified: sample taken at primary tumor resection. Without sorting, whole RNA was sequenced from tumor, nontumor lung or frozen PBMC. TCRdb processed the 5' RACE reads anew with MiXCR; each CDR3 protein has one entry. The sample contains 7,000 to 10,000 distinct CDR3 sequences, approximately 10% of which appear only once. The clonotype comes from a male donor with early-stage non-small cell lung cancer. Source: lung tumor tissue, taken at surgery. The V and J genes are TRBV4-1 and TRBJ2-3; D gene unclear. The DNA for the CDR3 is TGCGCCAGCAGTCAATACCCCACAGATACGCAGTATTTT. Protein: CASSQYPTDTQYF.